The sequence of this T cell receptor (beta chain) was determined in a study of regulatory T cells in long-lasting Graves disease. This clonotype occurred a few times. Noted time point: newly diagnosed GD, antithyroid drugs for less than 3 months. The TCR library was made from RNA that had been extracted from PBMCs in TRIzol. This CDR3 is 13 amino acids long. Between the trimmed V and J ends, which lost 5 bases and 6 bases, there was a span of 11 bases. CDR1 and CDR2 (germline): SGHRS, YFSETQ. Arm-PCR of CDR3 regions and iRepertoire HTBI primers were used to build TCR beta libraries. TCRdb reprocessed the multiplex PCR reads with MiXCR, giving one entry per CDR3 protein. Here the sample spans approximately 460,000 distinct CDR3 sequences, approximately 16% being singletons. This sample also belongs to another study, concerning T cells in Graves' hyperthyroidism and ophthalmopathy. That work states: TCR CDR3 regions were first amplified by RT-PCR with HTBI primers. Ophthalmopathy could be told apart from stable hyperthyroidism with a 13 V-J model.

The receptor's source is a woman in her 30s with Graves disease. The chain carries TRBV5-1 and TRBJ2-2; D not resolved. The material sequenced was peripheral blood mononuclear cells (PBMCs), taken at new diagnosis, from a patient treated with antithyroid drugs. The CDR3 DNA reads as TGCGCCAGCAGAACGGGCGCGGCCGGGGAGCTGTTTTTT. As protein: CASRTGAAGELFF.